This T cell receptor (beta chain) was recorded in a study of shared clonotypes between healthy human individuals. In the study overall: A couple of female and a few male donors aged 18 to 49 were enrolled.

The protocol was immunoSEQ multiplex PCR, while the TCRdb copy is restricted to in-frame clones and leaves out a portion. The sample consists of about 660,000 clones, roughly 70% of them appearing once. Concerning this clone: This sample includes further DNA sequences coding for the same CDR3.

The sample was memory CD4+ T cells sorted from blood. This sample's subset: CD45RA-negative fraction. The sequence was obtained from a woman aged 30 to 39 in good health.

CDR3 region: CASSFGRDYGYTF. CDR3 DNA sequence: TGTGCCAGCAGTTTTGGCAGAGACTATGGCTACACCTTC. The rearrangement uses TRBV28 and TRBJ1-2; unclear D gene. The V gene's germline CDR1 is MDHEN and CDR2 SYDVKM. The length of the CDR3 is 13 residues. The V and J ends lost 3 bases and 3 bases respectively, with 8 bases between them.